This entry describes one T cell receptor beta chain. Germline CDR1 and CDR2: LGHNA and YNFKEQ. The V and J ends lost 0 bases and 4 bases respectively, with 15 bases between them. The CDR3 is made up of 17 amino acids. Each CDR3 protein is one row after TCRdb ran MiXCR on the RT-PCR reads. Among about 680,000 distinct CDR3 sequences listed, approximately 15% were seen once. The TCR was taken from a female donor in good health, serving as a healthy control. The chain couples TRBV4-2 to TRBJ2-2, with D perhaps TRBD2 (7 bases). The sample was memory CD4+ T cells from blood. As DNA, the CDR3 is TGTGCCAGCAGCCAAGATTCGTGGGGGGGGCTCACCGGGGAGCTGTTTTTT. This sequence encodes CASSQDSWGGLTGELFF.